One sample yielded the 17 T cell receptor beta chains listed below, sequenced in a study of radiation and T cells in renal cell carcinoma. Assay: immunoSEQ multiplex PCR; the TCRdb copy retains only in-frame clones and omits some. This table holds more than 140,000 clones, over 65% found once. As for time point: baseline pretreatment blood. Sample treatment: 15 Gy SBRT to primary tumor, nephrectomy 4 weeks later. Sequences were derived from blood, sampled from a patient whose treatment included radiotherapy and nephrectomy. Receptor source: a woman aged 45-59 years with renal cell carcinoma.

The chain uses TRBV2 and TRBJ1-3, with no clear D. The CDR3 spans 14 residues. V gave up 6 bases and J gave up 0 bases, with 9 bases separating them. Germline V gives CDR1 SNHLY, CDR2 FYNNEI. This chain's CDR3 is CASSPYSSGNTIYF. The CDR3 DNA sequence: TGTGCCAGCAGCCCTTATAGCTCTGGAAACACCATATATTTT. Variable domain in full (rest from reference TRBV2 and TRBJ1-3): EPEVTQTPSHQVTQMGQEVILRCVPISNHLYFYWYRQILGQKVEFLVSFYNNEISEKSEIFDDQFSVERPDGSNFTLKIRSTKLEDSAMYFCASSPYSSGNTIYFGEGSWLTVV.

The chain uses TRBV5-8 and TRBJ2-5; tentatively, D is TRBD2 (6 bases). This CDR3 contains 13 residues. V was cut by 2 bases and J by 5 bases, with 10 bases left in between. The germline gives CDR1 SGHTS, CDR2 YDEGEE. The CDR3 nucleotides are TGTGCCAGCAGCTTCGGGAGCCGGGAGACCCAGTACTTC. Amino acid sequence: CASSFGSRETQYF.

The sample holds a few counts of this clone. The chain employs TRBV4-2 and TRBJ2-2; weak D call: TRBD2 (6 bases). Trimming stripped 0 bases from V and 7 bases from J, with 15 bases between. CDR3 size: 16 residues. Germline assignment: CDR1 LGHNA and CDR2 YNFKEQ. This CDR3 reads CASSQDFGSRNGELFF. Written as DNA, the CDR3 is TGTGCCAGCAGCCAAGATTTCGGGAGTAGGAACGGGGAGCTGTTTTTT.

Only a few counts were recorded for this clone. The genes are TRBV9 and TRBJ1-4; no clear D gene. The CDR3 consists of 13 residues. V lost 2 bases to trimming and J lost 3 bases, with 5 bases between them. CDR1 is SGDLS and CDR2 is YYNGEE in the germline V gene. In DNA form, the CDR3 reads TGTGCCAGCAGCGTGGGAGCTAATGAAAAACTGTTTTTT. The encoded protein is CASSVGANEKLFF.

The chain uses TRBV7-6 and TRBJ2-7; a weak D match, TRBD1 (6 bases). V dropped 1 base and J dropped 7 bases, with 17 bases sitting between them. This CDR3 has 15 residues. From germline, CDR1 is SGHVS and CDR2 FNYEAQ. In DNA, the CDR3 is TGTGCCAGCAGCTTAGTCGCGGCAGGGGCCGTAGAGCAGTACTTC. It encodes CASSLVAAGAVEQYF.

The V call is TRBV4-3, the J call TRBJ2-6; D gene unclear. Germline CDR1 LGHNA, CDR2 YSLEER. Trimming took 1 base from V and 1 from J, leaving 8 bases between them. The CDR3 length is 16 residues. The CDR3: CASSQVVGSGANVLTF. CDR3 nucleotide sequence: TGCGCCAGCAGCCAAGTAGTCGGGTCTGGGGCCAACGTCCTGACTTTC.

V usage is TRBV30 and J usage is TRBJ2-1, with 7 bases aligning to TRBD2. J lost 6 bases, V lost 3 bases, and 8 bases had no gene match. CDR1 and CDR2 (germline): GTSNPN, SVGIG (reference sequence). The CDR3 loop spans 14 amino acids. In DNA, the CDR3 is TGTGCCTGGAGCGGGGGGACCCCAACCAATGAGCAGTTCTTC. It codes for CAWSGGTPTNEQFF.

The rearrangement joins TRBV30 to TRBJ1-1; a weak D match, TRBD1 (6 bases). This CDR3 is built from 13 residues. The V gene lost 2 bases and the J gene lost 6 bases, with 13 bases spanning the gap. Per germline, CDR1 GTSNPN and CDR2 SVGIG (reference sequence). The DNA for the CDR3 is TGTGCCTGGAGTCGAAGGGGGAAGGCTGAAGCTTTCTTT. The encoded protein is CAWSRRGKAEAFF.

This clone was seen only once. The same CDR3 arises from other DNA sequences in this sample as well. The chain carries TRBV9 and TRBJ2-7; perhaps TRBD1 as D (5 bases). Trimming removed 0 bases from V and 2 bases from J, with 9 bases in between. Germline V gene lookup returns CDR1 SGDLS and CDR2 YYNGEE. This CDR3 contains 14 residues. In nucleotides, the CDR3 is TGTGCCAGCAGCGTAGGGCAGGGAACCTACGAGCAGTACTTC. Its protein is CASSVGQGTYEQYF.

This sequence joins TRBV19 and TRBJ1-5, with 9 nucleotides matching TRBD1. V was pared by 5 bases and J by 4 bases, with 6 bases of the junction left unmatched. Germline V CDR1 and CDR2: LNHDA, SQIVND (reference sequence). This CDR3 contains 15 residues. CDR3 DNA: TGTGCCAGTAGTCCCGGGACAGGGCAAAATCAGCCCCAGCATTTT. It encodes CASSPGTGQNQPQHF.

This chain joins TRBV7-9 and TRBJ2-1; 8 bases map to TRBD1. CDR1 is SEHNR and CDR2 is FQNEAQ in the germline V gene (reference sequence). V shed 5 bases, J shed 6 bases, and the junction held 9 bases outside the gene matches. The CDR3 has 15 amino acids. CDR3 sequence (DNA): TGTGCCAGCAGCCAGGCAGGGGGCCCGGTCAATGAGCAGTTCTTC. Its translation is CASSQAGGPVNEQFF.

The genes are TRBV6-5 and TRBJ1-2; TRBD1 might be the D (6 bases). CDR1 MNHEY and CDR2 SVGAGI come from the germline V gene. V was trimmed by 2 bases and J by 5 bases, leaving 15 bases between them. This CDR3 spans 15 amino acids. CDR3 in DNA: TGTGCCAGCAGTTACGGGGGGGGCACAGGGTATGGCTACACCTTC. It specifies CASSYGGGTGYGYTF.

The chain carries TRBV9 and TRBJ2-7, with 7 nucleotides matching TRBD2. The CDR3 contains 14 residues. With V trimmed by 0 bases and J by 1 base, 1 base remained unmatched. CDR1 is SGDLS and CDR2 is YYNGEE in the germline V gene. CDR3: CASSVASGSYEQYF. The CDR3 DNA reads as TGTGCCAGCAGCGTAGCTAGCGGATCCTACGAGCAGTACTTC.

The J gene is TRBJ1-2, the V gene TRBV2; D may be TRBD1 (5 bases). Germline CDR1 SNHLY, CDR2 FYNNEI. CDR3 length: 14 amino acids. Trimming pared 6 bases from V and 2 bases from J, leaving 13 bases between. The CDR3 sequence is CASRIGTENYGYTF. The CDR3 nucleotides read TGTGCCAGCAGAATCGGGACGGAGAACTATGGCTACACCTTC.

The CDR3 DNA is TGTGCCAGCAGCCCCGACGGGTTCTCCGAGCAGTACTTC. This codes for CASSPDGFSEQYF. This rearrangement joins TRBV9 to TRBJ2-7; D ambiguous. Deletions cut 4 bases from V and 6 bases from J, with 14 bases between. Per the germline V gene, CDR1 is SGDLS and CDR2 is YYNGEE. CDR3 size: 13 residues.

This rearrangement joins TRBV29-1 to TRBJ1-5; D might be TRBD1 (6 bases). The CDR3 covers 16 residues. In germline, CDR1 is SQVTM, CDR2 ANQGSEA. V gave up 0 bases and J gave up 1 base, with 13 bases separating them. DNA of the CDR3: TGCAGCGTTGAAGATCAGTCAGGGGAAAGCAATCAGCCCCAGCATTTT. Amino acids: CSVEDQSGESNQPQHF.

The rearrangement uses TRBV30 and TRBJ1-4; tentative D call: TRBD1 (6 bases). This CDR3 comprises 14 residues. V lost 0 bases and J 13 bases, leaving 18 bases between the germline ends. CDR1 is GTSNPN and CDR2 is SVGIG in the germline V gene (reference sequence). The CDR3, as DNA: TGTGCCTGGAGTGTAGGGGGTTTGTCTAACGCACTGTTTTTT. This gives the protein CAWSVGGLSNALFF.